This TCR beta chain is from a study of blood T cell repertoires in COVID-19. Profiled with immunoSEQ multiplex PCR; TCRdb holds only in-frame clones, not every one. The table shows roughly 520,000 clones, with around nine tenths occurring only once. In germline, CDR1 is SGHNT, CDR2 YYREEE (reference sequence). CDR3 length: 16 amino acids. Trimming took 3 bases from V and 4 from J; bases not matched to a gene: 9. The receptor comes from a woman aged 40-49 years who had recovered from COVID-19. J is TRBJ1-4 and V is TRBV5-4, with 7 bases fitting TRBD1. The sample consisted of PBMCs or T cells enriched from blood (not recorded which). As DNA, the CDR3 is TGTGCCAGCAGCTCTCGGACAGGAGCTCATAATGAAAAACTGTTTTTT. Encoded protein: CASSSRTGAHNEKLFF.